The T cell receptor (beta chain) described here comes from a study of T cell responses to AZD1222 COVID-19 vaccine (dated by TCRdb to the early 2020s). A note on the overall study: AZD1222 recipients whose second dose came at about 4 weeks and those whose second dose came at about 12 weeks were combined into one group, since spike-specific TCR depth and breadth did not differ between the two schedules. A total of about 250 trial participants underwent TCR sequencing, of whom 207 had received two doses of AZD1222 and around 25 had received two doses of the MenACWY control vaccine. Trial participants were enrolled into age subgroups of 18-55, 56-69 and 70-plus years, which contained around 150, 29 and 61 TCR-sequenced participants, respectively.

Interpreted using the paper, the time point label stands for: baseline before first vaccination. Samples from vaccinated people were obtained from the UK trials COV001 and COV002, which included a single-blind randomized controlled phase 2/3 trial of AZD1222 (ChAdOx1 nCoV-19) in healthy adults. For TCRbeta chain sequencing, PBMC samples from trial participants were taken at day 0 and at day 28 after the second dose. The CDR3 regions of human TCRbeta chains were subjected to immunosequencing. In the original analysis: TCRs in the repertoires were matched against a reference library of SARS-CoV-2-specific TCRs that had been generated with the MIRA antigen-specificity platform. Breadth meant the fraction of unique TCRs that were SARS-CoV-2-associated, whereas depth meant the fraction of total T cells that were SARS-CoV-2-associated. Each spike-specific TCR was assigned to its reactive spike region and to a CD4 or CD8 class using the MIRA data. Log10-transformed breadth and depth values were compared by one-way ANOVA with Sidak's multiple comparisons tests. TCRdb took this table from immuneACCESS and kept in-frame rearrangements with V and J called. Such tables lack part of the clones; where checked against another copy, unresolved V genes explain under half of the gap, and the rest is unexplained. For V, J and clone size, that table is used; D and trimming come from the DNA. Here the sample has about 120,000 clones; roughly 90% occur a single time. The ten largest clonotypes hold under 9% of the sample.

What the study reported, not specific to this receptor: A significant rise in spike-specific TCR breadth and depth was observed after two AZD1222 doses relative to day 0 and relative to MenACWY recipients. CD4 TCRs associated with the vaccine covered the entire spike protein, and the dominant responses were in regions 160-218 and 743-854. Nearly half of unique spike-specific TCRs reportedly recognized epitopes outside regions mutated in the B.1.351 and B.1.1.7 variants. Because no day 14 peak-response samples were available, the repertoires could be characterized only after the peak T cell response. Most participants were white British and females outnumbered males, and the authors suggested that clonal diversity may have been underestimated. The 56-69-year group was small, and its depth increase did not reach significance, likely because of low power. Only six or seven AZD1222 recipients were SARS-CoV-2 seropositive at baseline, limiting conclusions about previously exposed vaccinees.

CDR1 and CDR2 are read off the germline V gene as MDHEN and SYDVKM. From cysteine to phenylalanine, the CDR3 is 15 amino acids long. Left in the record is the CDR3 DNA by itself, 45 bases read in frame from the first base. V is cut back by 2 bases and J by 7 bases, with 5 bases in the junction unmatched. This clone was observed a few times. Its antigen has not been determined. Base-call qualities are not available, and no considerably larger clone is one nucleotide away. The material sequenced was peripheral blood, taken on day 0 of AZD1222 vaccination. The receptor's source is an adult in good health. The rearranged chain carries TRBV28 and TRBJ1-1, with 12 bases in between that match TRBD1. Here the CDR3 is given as CASSLHGTGGYEAFF. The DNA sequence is TGTGCCAGCAGTTTACATGGGACAGGGGGCTATGAAGCTTTCTTT.